Shown below are 31 T cell receptor beta chains from a single sample sequenced in a study of blood T cell repertoires in COVID-19. Profiling relied on immunoSEQ multiplex PCR, and the TCRdb table lists in-frame clones only, not all of them. The repertoire holds 83,000 or so clones, with approximately 80% as singletons. Material for sequencing was peripheral blood. The receptors here all came from a woman of 80 years or more with acute or convalescent COVID-19.

The chain links TRBV9 to TRBJ1-2; 8 bases agree with TRBD1. CDR1 and CDR2 (germline): SGDLS, YYNGEE. With 4 bases clipped from V and 4 bases from J, the junction kept 6 bases outside the gene matches. This CDR3 is 14 amino acids long. The CDR3 region has the DNA TGTGCCAGCAGCCCTACGACAGGGGCCTATGGCTACACCTTC. Its protein product is CASSPTTGAYGYTF.

This clone was observed at least ten times. The gene calls are TRBV11-1 and TRBJ2-1; TRBD1 matches 10 bases. Germline CDR1 and CDR2: SGHAT and FQDESV (reference sequence). J was trimmed by 9 bases and V by 3 bases; bases with no gene match: 5. This CDR3 region has 14 residues. This chain's CDR3 is CASSLMTGGIEQFF. The CDR3 DNA sequence: TGTGCCAGCAGCTTGATGACAGGGGGCATTGAGCAGTTCTTC.

This sequence joins TRBV29-1 and TRBJ1-2; D gene ambiguous. Germline V gene data show CDR1 as SQVTM and CDR2 as ANQGSEA. The length of the CDR3 is 12 residues. Trimming took 6 bases from V and 4 from J, leaving 12 bases between them. The CDR3 is CSVQTGSYGYTF. Written as DNA, the CDR3 is TGCAGCGTCCAAACGGGTTCCTATGGCTACACCTTC.

The chain uses TRBV7-6 and TRBJ2-1; 8 bases are shared with TRBD2. Germline V gene data show CDR1 as SGHVS and CDR2 as FNYEAQ. The CDR3 totals 15 residues. The V segment lost 3 bases and the J segment 8 bases; nucleotides outside the gene matches: 9. CDR3 nucleotide sequence: TGTGCCAGCAGCTTTGTGGCGGGGGGTGGAGATGAGCAGTTCTTC. Translation: CASSFVAGGGDEQFF.

CDR3 in DNA: TGTGCCAGCAGCTTGGGGACAGCCCTCTCCTACGAGCAGTACTTC. Its protein product is CASSLGTALSYEQYF. The chain couples TRBV5-6 to TRBJ2-7; D is perhaps TRBD1 (6 bases). V dropped 0 bases and J dropped 0 bases, with 10 bases sitting between them. The germline V gene encodes CDR1 SGHDT and CDR2 YYEEEE. The CDR3 is 15 amino acids. Combining the CDR3 with reference TRBV5-6 and TRBJ2-7 gives the whole variable domain DAGVTQSPTHLIKTRGQQVTLRCSPKSGHDTVSWYQQALGQGPQFIFQYYEEEERQRGNFPDRFSGHQFPNYSSELNVNALLLGDSALYLCASSLGTALSYEQYFGPGTRLTVT.

V usage is TRBV6-4 and J usage is TRBJ2-5; 7 bases map to TRBD2. The germline V gene encodes CDR1 MRHNA and CDR2 SNTAGT. This CDR3 has 14 amino acids. Trimming at V came to 5 bases and at J to 5 bases, leaving 8 bases not matched to a gene. The CDR3 spells CASSRDYPGETQYF. The CDR3, as DNA: TGTGCCAGCAGTAGGGACTACCCGGGGGAGACCCAGTACTTC.

J is TRBJ1-5 and V is TRBV21-1. TRBV21-1 is a pseudogene segment. The CDR3 extends over 11 amino acids. As DNA, the CDR3 is TGTGCCAGCAGCAAACGTCAGCCCCAGCATTTT. Protein sequence: CASSKRQPQHF.

The chain employs TRBV7-2 and TRBJ2-6, with a possible D match to TRBD1 (6 bases). Trimming removed 2 bases at V and 2 bases at J, with 7 bases between. Per the germline V gene, CDR1 is SGHTA and CDR2 is FQGNSA. This CDR3 region has 15 residues. CDR3 sequence (DNA): TGTGCCAGCAGCTTATCAGGGGCTGGGGCCAACGTCCTGACTTTC. This gives the protein CASSLSGAGANVLTF.

The J gene is TRBJ1-5, the V gene TRBV28; D might be TRBD1 (6 bases). From germline, CDR1 is MDHEN and CDR2 SYDVKM. Trimming took off 7 bases at V and 4 bases at J, with 11 bases between the two ends. CDR3 length equals 13 residues. As DNA, the CDR3 is TGTGCCAGCATAACAGGGATAAATCAGCCCCAGCATTTT. Translated: CASITGINQPQHF.

This chain uses TRBV15 with TRBJ2-7, with 12 bases identical to TRBD1. The CDR3 is made up of 20 amino acids. Looked up from germline, CDR1 is LNHNV and CDR2 is YYDKDF (reference sequence). V lost 3 bases to trimming and J lost 0 bases; unmatched junction nucleotides: 15. CDR3 sequence: CATSRAGTGGRYLSSYEQYF. The CDR3 bases are TGTGCCACCAGCAGGGCCGGGACAGGGGGCCGTTATCTAAGCTCCTACGAGCAGTACTTC.

The chain recombines TRBV5-1 with TRBJ1-2; no definite D call. There are 16 residues in the CDR3. Trimming left V 0 bases short and J 0 bases short, with 12 bases between. The germline V gene encodes CDR1 SGHRS and CDR2 YFSETQ. The CDR3 bases are TGCGCCAGCAGCTTGGAGAGCACTCTGGCTAACTATGGCTACACCTTC. This encodes CASSLESTLANYGYTF. The variable domain in full, completed from reference TRBV5-1 and TRBJ1-2, reads KAGVTQTPRYLIKTRGQQVTLSCSPISGHRSVSWYQQTPGQGLQFLFEYFSETQRNKGNFPGRFSGRQFSNSRSEMNVSTLELGDSALYLCASSLESTLANYGYTFGSGTRLTVV.

V usage is TRBV9 and J usage is TRBJ2-1, with D unresolved. Germline values: CDR1 SGDLS, CDR2 YYNGEE. This CDR3 comprises 14 residues. V was cut by 0 bases and J by 3 bases, with 7 bases left in between. The CDR3 protein is CASSVGQDYNEQFF. The CDR3 region has the DNA TGTGCCAGCAGCGTAGGGCAGGACTACAATGAGCAGTTCTTC.

V is TRBV7-2 and J is TRBJ1-5; no firm D call. Between the trimmed V and J ends, which lost 5 bases and 7 bases, there was a span of 12 bases. This CDR3 has 13 amino acids. Germline CDR1 is SGHTA and CDR2 is FQGNSA. The CDR3 coding sequence is TGTGCCAGCAGCCCCAACAACGGGCAGCCCCAGCATTTT. Encoded protein: CASSPNNGQPQHF.

The chain employs TRBV9 and TRBJ2-1; TRBD1 agrees at 9 bases. The V gene end was trimmed by 0 bases and the J gene end by 8 bases; junction bases not matched to a gene: 9. This CDR3 has 16 residues. Looked up from germline, CDR1 is SGDLS and CDR2 is YYNGEE. This CDR3 is CASSVGGTGSLYEQFF. The CDR3 region has the DNA TGTGCCAGCAGCGTAGGGGGGACAGGGTCTCTGTATGAGCAGTTCTTC.

The chain is built from TRBV9 and TRBJ2-1, with 9 bases matching TRBD2. V trimming: 0 bases; J trimming: 4 bases; junction bases outside the gene matches: 2. Germline V gene sequence: CDR1 SGDLS, CDR2 YYNGEE. This CDR3 is 15 amino acids long. The DNA for the CDR3 is TGTGCCAGCAGCGTAGCTACTAGCGGGTACAATGAGCAGTTCTTC. Translated: CASSVATSGYNEQFF.

The chain combines TRBV6-2 or TRBV6-3 with TRBJ2-1; D is unclear. The CDR3 runs to 15 residues. Per the germline V gene, CDR1 is MNHEY and CDR2 is SVGEGT. The V end lost 6 bases, the J end lost 4 bases, and 16 bases lay between the germline ends. CDR3 DNA sequence: TGTGCCAGCAGCACAGTACCTCCCCTGTACAATGAGCAGTTCTTC. This gives the protein CASSTVPPLYNEQFF.

The rearrangement joins TRBV2 to TRBJ1-1; D is unclear. Germline CDR1 reads SNHLY; CDR2 reads FYNNEI. V lost 7 bases, J lost 4 bases, and 10 bases lay in between. This CDR3 has 12 amino acids. CDR3 bases: TGTGCCAGCATTCGTGAGAGCACTGAAGCTTTCTTT. It encodes CASIRESTEAFF.

V gene TRBV19 combines with J gene TRBJ2-1; 9 nucleotides align to TRBD2. Germline V gene lookup returns CDR1 LNHDA and CDR2 SQIVND (reference sequence). The CDR3 has 16 amino acids. V was clipped by 7 bases and J by 1 base; unmatched bases: 8. The CDR3 region has the DNA TGTGCCAGTATGGGGCGGGGGGGCCGTTCCTACAATGAGCAGTTCTTC. Its translation: CASMGRGGRSYNEQFF.

The V and J genes are TRBV2 and TRBJ1-5; D is possibly TRBD1 (6 bases). CDR3 length: 16 residues. Trimming removed 4 bases at V and 7 bases at J, with 20 bases between. Germline V gene sequence: CDR1 SNHLY, CDR2 FYNNEI. CDR3 sequence (DNA): TGTGCCAGCAGTGGACAGGCTCCGGGGCTCGGGCAGCCCCAGCATTTT. Translation gives CASSGQAPGLGQPQHF.

This rearrangement joins TRBV28 to TRBJ1-2, with 9 bases matching TRBD1. Trimming cost V 6 bases and J 6 bases; bases outside gene matches: 5. The CDR3 runs 13 residues. Germline CDR1 MDHEN, CDR2 SYDVKM. In nucleotides, the CDR3 is TGTGCCAGCAGACGGACAGGGGTTCATGGCTACACCTTC. As protein: CASRRTGVHGYTF.

The chain couples TRBV5-6 to TRBJ2-5, with 7 bases lining up with TRBD1. With 2 bases clipped from V and 5 bases from J, the junction kept 0 bases outside the gene matches. Per germline, CDR1 SGHDT and CDR2 YYEEEE. The CDR3 has 12 residues. CDR3 region: CASSLQGETQYF. Here the CDR3 DNA reads TGTGCCAGCAGCTTACAGGGGGAGACCCAGTACTTC.

This rearrangement joins TRBV3-1 (or the pseudogene TRBV3-2) to TRBJ1-1; 9 nucleotides align to TRBD1. The CDR3 is 16 amino acids. The V gene end was trimmed by 2 bases and the J gene end by 1 base; junction bases not matched to a gene: 5. CDR1 and CDR2 from the germline V gene are LGHDT and YNNKEL (reference sequence). Written as DNA, the CDR3 is TGTGCCAGCAGCCAATGGGGGGGACAGGGGAACACTGAAGCTTTCTTT. Protein: CASSQWGGQGNTEAFF.

The chain carries TRBV3-1 (or the pseudogene TRBV3-2) and TRBJ1-1; 7 bases line up with TRBD1. The CDR3 contains 11 residues. Per germline, CDR1 LGHDT and CDR2 YNNKEL (reference sequence). The trim removed 6 bases at V and 8 bases at J, leaving 3 bases unmatched. CDR3 in amino acids: CASRRQGEAFF. CDR3 nucleotides: TGTGCCAGCAGGCGACAGGGCGAAGCTTTCTTT.

This clone showed up just once. V and J are TRBV7-2 and TRBJ1-2, with D unclear. The V gene lost 1 base and the J gene lost 3 bases, with 6 bases spanning the gap. There are 13 residues in the CDR3. Looked up from germline, CDR1 is SGHTA and CDR2 is FQGNSA. The DNA of the CDR3 is TGTGCCAGCAGCTTAGGACGGGACTATGGCTACACCTTC. It translates to CASSLGRDYGYTF.

The rearrangement uses TRBV24-1 and TRBJ2-2; 8 bases map to TRBD2. Unmatched junction bases numbered 12, after V lost 0 bases and J lost 4 bases. The V gene's germline CDR1 is KGHDR and CDR2 SFDVKD. CDR3 length: 19 amino acids. Written as DNA, the CDR3 is TGTGCCACCAGTGATTTGTGGTCGGGGGGGCAGGGTATCACCGGGGAGCTGTTTTTT. Translating it yields CATSDLWSGGQGITGELFF.

The table lists this clone with a count of one. CDR3 amino acids: CASSQSSGANVLTF. In DNA form, the CDR3 reads TGCGCCAGCAGTCAATCGTCAGGGGCCAACGTCCTGACTTTC. The chain employs TRBV23-1 and TRBJ2-6; no definite D call. TRBV23-1 counts as an open reading frame of uncertain function. The germline V and J ends were trimmed by 0 bases and 4 bases, with 4 bases remaining between them. The CDR3 totals 14 residues.

The chain links TRBV4-2 to TRBJ1-4, with D possibly matching TRBD1 (5 bases). Trimming removed 4 bases from V and 0 bases from J, with 12 bases in between. Germline-derived CDR1 and CDR2 are LGHNA and YNFKEQ. The CDR3 consists of 16 residues. The CDR3 spells CASSPGHLSTNEKLFF. The CDR3 DNA reads as TGTGCCAGCAGCCCCGGACACTTATCAACTAATGAAAAACTGTTTTTT.

This clone was detected once. This chain joins TRBV9 and TRBJ2-3, with D possibly matching TRBD2 (5 bases). V was shortened by 3 bases and J by 4 bases, with 12 bases between the two germline ends. Germline V gives CDR1 SGDLS, CDR2 YYNGEE. This CDR3 comprises 14 residues. The CDR3 bases are TGTGCCAGCAGCGGAGTCCTCGGGGCAGATACGCAGTATTTT. Amino acid sequence: CASSGVLGADTQYF.

The CDR3 is CASSQGPDSYGGHTF. The CDR3 DNA is TGTGCCAGCAGCCAAGGGCCGGACTCCTATGGGGGCCACACCTTC. The chain couples TRBV3-1 (or the pseudogene TRBV3-2) to TRBJ1-2, with TRBD1 as a possible D gene (6 bases). V dropped 1 base and J dropped 12 bases, with 21 bases sitting between them. The CDR3 is made up of 15 amino acids. Germline V gene sequence: CDR1 LGHDT, CDR2 YNNKEL (reference sequence).

The chain carries TRBV9 and TRBJ1-5; TRBD1 matches 11 bases. Germline CDR1 SGDLS, CDR2 YYNGEE. The CDR3 is made up of 16 amino acids. The V gene end was trimmed by 0 bases and the J gene end by 6 bases; junction bases not matched to a gene: 5. CDR3 protein: CASSVDGQGAIQPQHF. In DNA form, the CDR3 reads TGTGCCAGCAGCGTAGATGGACAGGGGGCGATTCAGCCCCAGCATTTT. The whole variable domain, filled in from reference TRBV9 and TRBJ1-5, reads DSGVTQTPKHLITATGQRVTLRCSPRSGDLSVYWYQQSLDQGLQFLIQYYNGEERAKGNILERFSAQQFPDLHSELNLSSLELGDSALYFCASSVDGQGAIQPQHFGDGTRLSIL.

The chain carries TRBV6-5 and TRBJ2-7, with D maybe TRBD1 (6 bases). CDR1 and CDR2 from the germline V gene are MNHEY and SVGAGI. The CDR3 is made up of 14 amino acids. The V gene lost 7 bases and the J gene lost 6 bases, with 19 bases spanning the gap. CDR3 coding DNA: TGTGCCAGCATCCTCAGGGGCAGTTCGTTCGAGCAGTACTTC. This gives the protein CASILRGSSFEQYF.